This passage covers 5 T cell receptor beta chains from one sample sequenced in a study of T cell responses to AZD1222 COVID-19 vaccine. Only in-frame clones appear in the TCRdb table, and some are missing; sequencing was by immunoSEQ multiplex PCR. The table records under 110,000 clones, around nine tenths of them present only once. Sequenced here: peripheral blood, sampled on day 0 of AZD1222 vaccination. The source of these receptors is an adult in good health.

The chain recombines TRBV6-5 with TRBJ1-1; D might be TRBD1 (5 bases). V was shortened by 7 bases and J by 5 bases, with 11 bases between the two germline ends. Looked up from germline, CDR1 is MNHEY and CDR2 is SVGAGI. The CDR3 runs to 12 residues. The CDR3 is CASKQDETEAFF. Written as DNA, the CDR3 is TGTGCCAGCAAACAGGACGAAACTGAAGCTTTCTTT.

The rearrangement uses TRBV5-1 and TRBJ1-2, with TRBD1 matching over 9 bases. V shed 0 bases, J shed 4 bases, and the junction held 4 bases outside the gene matches. Germline-derived CDR1 and CDR2 are SGHRS and YFSETQ. The CDR3 runs 15 residues. CDR3 sequence: CASSLETGGGYGYTF. The CDR3 DNA reads TGCGCCAGCAGCTTGGAAACAGGGGGCGGCTATGGCTACACCTTC.

The chain employs TRBV7-6 and TRBJ2-5, with D unclear. The CDR3 contains 11 residues. Germline loops: CDR1 SGHVS, CDR2 FNYEAQ. V shed 4 bases and J shed 2 bases, with 2 bases lying between them. The CDR3 DNA is TGTGCCAGCAGCTCACAAGAGACCCAGTACTTC. This translates into CASSSQETQYF.

This clone was observed once. V gene TRBV4-1 combines with J gene TRBJ1-1, with a possible D match to TRBD1 (5 bases). The CDR3 spans 16 residues. With 0 bases removed from V and 2 bases from J, the gap between germline ends came to 13 bases. Germline V gene sequence: CDR1 MGHRA, CDR2 YSYEKL. This CDR3 is CASSQEITGFNTEAFF. CDR3 sequence (DNA): TGCGCCAGCAGCCAAGAAATAACAGGCTTTAACACTGAAGCTTTCTTT.

The chain joins TRBV14 to TRBJ1-3; D is uncertain. The germline CDR1 and CDR2 sequences are SGHDN and FVKESK. The CDR3 covers 13 residues. V lost 7 bases to trimming and J lost 0 bases, with 7 bases between them. CDR3 nucleotides: TGTGCCAGCAATGGGAACTCTGGAAACACCATATATTTT. It translates to CASNGNSGNTIYF.